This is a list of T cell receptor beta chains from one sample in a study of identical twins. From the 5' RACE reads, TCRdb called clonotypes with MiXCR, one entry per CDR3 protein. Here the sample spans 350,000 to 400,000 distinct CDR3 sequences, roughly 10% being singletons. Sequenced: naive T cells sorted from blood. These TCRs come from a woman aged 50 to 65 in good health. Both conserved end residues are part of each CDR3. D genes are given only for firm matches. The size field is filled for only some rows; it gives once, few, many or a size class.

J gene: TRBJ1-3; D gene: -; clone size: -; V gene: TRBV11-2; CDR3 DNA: TGTGCCAGCAGCTCCAGCAGGGGACAATTTGGAAACACCATATATTTT; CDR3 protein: CASSSSRGQFGNTIYF
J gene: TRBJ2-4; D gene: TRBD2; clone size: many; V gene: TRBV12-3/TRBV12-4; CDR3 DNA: TGTGCCAGCGGGACTAGCGGGAAAAACATTCAGTACTTC; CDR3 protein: CASGTSGKNIQYF
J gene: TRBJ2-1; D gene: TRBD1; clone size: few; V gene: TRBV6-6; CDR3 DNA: TGTGCCAGCAGTAGGGGAGTAGGGACAGGAGGCTACAATGAGCAGTTCTTC; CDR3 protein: CASSRGVGTGGYNEQFF
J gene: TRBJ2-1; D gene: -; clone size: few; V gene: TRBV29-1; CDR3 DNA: TGCAGCGTTGATCTCACTGTTCGGCGGCTACAAGATGAGCAGTTCTTC; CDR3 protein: CSVDLTVRRLQDEQFF
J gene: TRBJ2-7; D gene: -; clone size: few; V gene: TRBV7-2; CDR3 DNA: TGTGCCAGCAGCTCCGTGACCGGCGTCCCCTACGAGCAGTACTTC; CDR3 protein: CASSSVTGVPYEQYF
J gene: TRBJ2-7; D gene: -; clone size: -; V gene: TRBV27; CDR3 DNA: TGTGCCAGCAGTTTCTCGGGTTGGCAGTACTTC; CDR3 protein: CASSFSGWQYF
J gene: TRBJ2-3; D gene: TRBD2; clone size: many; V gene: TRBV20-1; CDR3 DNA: TGCAGTGCTAGCGGTACTAGCGGAAGCACAGATACGCAGTATTTT; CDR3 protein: CSASGTSGSTDTQYF
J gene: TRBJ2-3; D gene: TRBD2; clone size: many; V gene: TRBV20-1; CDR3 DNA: TGCAGTGCTAGAGATCGAGTTGGACTAGGTGCAGATACGCAGTATTTT; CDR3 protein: CSARDRVGLGADTQYF
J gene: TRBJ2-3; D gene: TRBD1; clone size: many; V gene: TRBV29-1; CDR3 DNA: TGCAGCCACATACAGGGGGCAAATACGCAGTATTTT; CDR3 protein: CSHIQGANTQYF
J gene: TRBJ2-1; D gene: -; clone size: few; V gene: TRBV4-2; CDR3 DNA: TGTGCCAGCAGCCAAGATCAGGAGCAGTTCTTC; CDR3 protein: CASSQDQEQFF
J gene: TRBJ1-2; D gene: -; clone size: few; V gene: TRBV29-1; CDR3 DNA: TGCAGCCTCTACCATGGAGTCTATGGCTACACCTTC; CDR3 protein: CSLYHGVYGYTF
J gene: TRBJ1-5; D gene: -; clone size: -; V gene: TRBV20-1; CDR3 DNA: TGCAGTGCTAGATCACAGGTTCTTAATCAGCCCCAGCATTTT; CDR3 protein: CSARSQVLNQPQHF
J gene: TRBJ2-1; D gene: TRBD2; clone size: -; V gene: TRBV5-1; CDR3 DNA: TGCGCCAGCCACCAAGCGGGGTCCTCCTACAATGAGCAGTTCTTC; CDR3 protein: CASHQAGSSYNEQFF
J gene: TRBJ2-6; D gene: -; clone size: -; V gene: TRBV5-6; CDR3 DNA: TGTGCCAGCAGCGCGACTGGGGCCAACGTCCTGACTTTC; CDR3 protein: CASSATGANVLTF
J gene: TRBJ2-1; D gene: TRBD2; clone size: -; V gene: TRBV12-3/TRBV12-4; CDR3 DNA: TGTGCCAGCAGTATTGGACTAGCGGGAGATCCGGACAATGAGCAGTTCTTC; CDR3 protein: CASSIGLAGDPDNEQFF
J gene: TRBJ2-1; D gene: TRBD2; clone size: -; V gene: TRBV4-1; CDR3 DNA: TGCGCCAGCAGCCAAGATAGCGGACTAGCGGGAGTCGATGAGCAGTTCTTC; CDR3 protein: CASSQDSGLAGVDEQFF
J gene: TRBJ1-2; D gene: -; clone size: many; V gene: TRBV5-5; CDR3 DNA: TGTGCCAGCAGCTTGGAGGGCCGGGGATTCTACACCTTC; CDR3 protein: CASSLEGRGFYTF
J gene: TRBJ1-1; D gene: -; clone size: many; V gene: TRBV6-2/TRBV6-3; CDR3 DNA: TGTGCCAGCAGTTACTTCGTGGGGGACCCGGGCACTGAAGCTTTCTTT; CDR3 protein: CASSYFVGDPGTEAFF
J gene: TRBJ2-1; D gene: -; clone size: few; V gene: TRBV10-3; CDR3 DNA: TGTGCCATCAGTGAAGTCGGGAGAGGTACCTACAATGAGCAGTTCTTC; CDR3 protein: CAISEVGRGTYNEQFF
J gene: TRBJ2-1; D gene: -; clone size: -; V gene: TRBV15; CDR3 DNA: TGTGCCACCAGCTCCCGGGGATTTGAGCAGTTCTTC; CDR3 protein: CATSSRGFEQFF
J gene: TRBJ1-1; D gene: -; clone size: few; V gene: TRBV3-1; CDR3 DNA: TGTGCCAGCAGCCCCGGCTTCGGGGTTGGGACTGAAGCTTTCTTT; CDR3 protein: CASSPGFGVGTEAFF
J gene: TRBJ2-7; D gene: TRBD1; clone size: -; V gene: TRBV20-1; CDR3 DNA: TGCAGTGCTACCCGGGACAGGGTGCCCTACGAGCAGTACTTC; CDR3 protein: CSATRDRVPYEQYF
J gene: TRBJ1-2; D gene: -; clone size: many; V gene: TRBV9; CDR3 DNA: TGTGCCAGCAGCGTAGGGGGGTCTGGCTACACCTTC; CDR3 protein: CASSVGGSGYTF
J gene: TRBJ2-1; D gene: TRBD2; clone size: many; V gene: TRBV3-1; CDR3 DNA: TGTGCCAGCAGCCTTCGACTAGCCCGGTTGGATGAGCAGTTCTTC; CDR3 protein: CASSLRLARLDEQFF
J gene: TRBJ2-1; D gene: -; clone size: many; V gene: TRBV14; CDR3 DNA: TGTGCCAGCAGCCAAGCATGGGGGACGGGGAATGAGCAGTTCTTC; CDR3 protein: CASSQAWGTGNEQFF
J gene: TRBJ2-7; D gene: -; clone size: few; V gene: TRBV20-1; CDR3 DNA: TGCAGTGCTATTCCTAACAGCCTCTACGAGCAGTACTTC; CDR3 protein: CSAIPNSLYEQYF
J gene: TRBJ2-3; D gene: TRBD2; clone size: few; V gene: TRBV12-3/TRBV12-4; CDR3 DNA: TGTGCCAGCAGGCTCACTAGCGGGCCCACAGATACGCAGTATTTT; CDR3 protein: CASRLTSGPTDTQYF
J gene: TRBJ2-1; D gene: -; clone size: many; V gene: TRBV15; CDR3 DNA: TGTGCCACCAGCAGTCGTCTAGCCTATGAGCAGTTCTTC; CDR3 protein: CATSSRLAYEQFF
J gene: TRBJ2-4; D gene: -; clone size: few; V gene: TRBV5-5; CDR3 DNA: TGTGCCAGCAGCTTGATAGTGGAGGCCAAAAACATTCAGTACTTC; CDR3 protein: CASSLIVEAKNIQYF
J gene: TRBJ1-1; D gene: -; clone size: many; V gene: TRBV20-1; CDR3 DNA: TGCAGTGCAGGAAAAGTCGTGAACACTGAAGCTTTCTTT; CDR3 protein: CSAGKVVNTEAFF
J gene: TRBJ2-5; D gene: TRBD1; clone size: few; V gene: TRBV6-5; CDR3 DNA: TGTGCCAGCAGCAGGAGAACCGGGACAGGGGTTGAGACCCAGTACTTC; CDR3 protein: CASSRRTGTGVETQYF
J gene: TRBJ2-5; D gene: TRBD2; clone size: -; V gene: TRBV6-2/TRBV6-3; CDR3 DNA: TGTGCCAGCGGGCGGGAGCCGATGGGGGAGACCCAGTACTTC; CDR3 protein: CASGREPMGETQYF
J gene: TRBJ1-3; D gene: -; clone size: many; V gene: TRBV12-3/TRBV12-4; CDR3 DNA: TGTGCCAGCTTTCGGGGGGGGTCTGGAAACACCATATATTTT; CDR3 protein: CASFRGGSGNTIYF
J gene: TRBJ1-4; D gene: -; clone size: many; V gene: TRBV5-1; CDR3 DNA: TGCGCCAGCAGCTTGGCCCGGCAGATAAATGAAAAACTGTTTTTT; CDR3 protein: CASSLARQINEKLFF
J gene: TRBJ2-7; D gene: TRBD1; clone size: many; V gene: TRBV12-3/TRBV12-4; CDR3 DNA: TGTGCCAGCAGTCGGGACAGCACCTACGAGCAGTACTTC; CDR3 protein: CASSRDSTYEQYF
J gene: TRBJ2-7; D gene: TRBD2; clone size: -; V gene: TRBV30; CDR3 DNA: TGTGCCTGGAGCGCGGCCCGACTAGCGGGAGGCGTCTCCTACGAGCAGTACTTC; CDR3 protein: CAWSAARLAGGVSYEQYF
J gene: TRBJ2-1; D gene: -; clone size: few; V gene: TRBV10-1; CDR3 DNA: TGCGCCAGCAGTGAGTCAATCGGGAGAAGCAATGAGCAGTTCTTC; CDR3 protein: CASSESIGRSNEQFF